One sample yielded the 3 T cell receptor beta chains listed below, sequenced in a study of blood T cell repertoires in COVID-19. TCRdb's copy holds only in-frame clones and misses some; the assay was immunoSEQ multiplex PCR. Among fewer than 50,000 clones listed, 84% were seen once. The specimen was peripheral blood. Source of these receptors: a man in his 60s with COVID-19, enrolled during active disease.

In DNA form, the CDR3 reads TGTGCCAGCAGTGAACTACGGCAGGGGGGAGCTGGCTACACCTTC. Residues: CASSELRQGGAGYTF. The chain carries TRBV2 and TRBJ1-2; 7 bases map to TRBD1. CDR3 length: 15 amino acids. Germline CDR1 and CDR2: SNHLY and FYNNEI. After removal of 2 bases from V and 7 bases from J, the junction contained 10 bases not matched to a gene.

The V gene is TRBV5-1, the J gene TRBJ2-1; TRBD2 might be the D (6 bases). Germline V gene data show CDR1 as SGHRS and CDR2 as YFSETQ. This CDR3 comprises 18 residues. Trimming took 4 bases from V and 2 from J, leaving 22 bases between them. The CDR3 bases are TGCGCCAGCAGCGCGGCAAGTGTCGGCGGGGTGACCTACAATGAGCAGTTCTTC. The encoded protein is CASSAASVGGVTYNEQFF.

This chain joins TRBV28 and TRBJ2-3, with unresolved D. V was pared by 3 bases and J by 4 bases, with 5 bases between. The germline V gene has CDR1 MDHEN and CDR2 SYDVKM. The CDR3 contains 12 residues. Written as DNA, the CDR3 is TGTGCCAGCAGTTTTTCTTCAGATACGCAGTATTTT. Protein sequence: CASSFSSDTQYF.